These 15 T cell receptor beta chains were all obtained from the same sample, sequenced in a study of blood T cell repertoires in COVID-19. Profiling relied on immunoSEQ multiplex PCR, and the TCRdb table lists in-frame clones only, not all of them. The sample lists approximately 500,000 clones; approximately 89% were seen once. Sequencing input: peripheral blood. These receptors all come from a man in his late teens or twenties with COVID-19, enrolled during active disease.

This chain links TRBV27 with TRBJ2-7; 8 bases are a match to TRBD2. Germline CDR1 reads MNHEY; CDR2 reads SMNVEV (reference sequence). The CDR3 is 13 amino acids. The V gene end was trimmed by 7 bases and the J gene end by 2 bases; junction bases not matched to a gene: 4. CDR3 residues: CASMEGLAYEQYF. CDR3 coding DNA: TGTGCCAGCATGGAGGGACTAGCCTACGAGCAGTACTTC.

The genes are TRBV6-5 and TRBJ2-7; 8 positions match TRBD1. Germline lookup yields CDR1 MNHEY and CDR2 SVGAGI. V lost 7 bases to trimming and J lost 3 bases; unmatched junction nucleotides: 11. The CDR3 contains 15 residues. The CDR3, as DNA: TGTGCCAGCACCCCGGACAGGGCCTCATACTACGAGCAGTACTTC. It encodes CASTPDRASYYEQYF.

V and J are TRBV2 and TRBJ1-1, with D possibly being TRBD1 (5 bases). Germline CDR1 SNHLY, CDR2 FYNNEI. V gave up 0 bases and J gave up 10 bases, with 27 bases separating them. The CDR3 loop spans 18 amino acids. Here the CDR3 DNA reads TGTGCCAGCAGTGAAGCGCGAAAAGGGGAATGGACGCGGCTGATAGCTTTCTTT. Translated, it gives CASSEARKGEWTRLIAFF.

This sequence joins TRBV19 and TRBJ2-2; the match to TRBD2 covers 8 bases. The V gene end was trimmed by 10 bases and the J gene end by 6 bases; junction bases not matched to a gene: 10. The CDR3 has 14 residues. Germline assignment: CDR1 LNHDA and CDR2 SQIVND (reference sequence). The CDR3 sequence: CATRRGRTPGELFF. Written as DNA, the CDR3 is TGTGCCACTCGGCGCGGGAGGACCCCCGGGGAGCTGTTTTTT.

The V gene is TRBV19, the J gene TRBJ1-3; unclear D gene. V lost 3 bases and J lost 0, with 12 bases in between. CDR3 length equals 16 residues. From germline, CDR1 is LNHDA and CDR2 SQIVND (reference sequence). The CDR3 coding sequence is TGTGCCAGTAGTATCCAGGAGGCAAACTCTGGAAACACCATATATTTT. Encoded protein: CASSIQEANSGNTIYF. The full variable domain, its missing parts supplied by reference TRBV19 and TRBJ1-3, is DGGITQSPKYLFRKEGQNVTLSCEQNLNHDAMYWYRQDPGQGLRLIYYSQIVNDFQKGDIAEGYSVSREKKESFPLTVTSAQKNPTAFYLCASSIQEANSGNTIYFGEGSWLTVV.

DNA for the CDR3: TGTGCCAGCAGTTCCCCCAACCAGCGAATCGACGAGCAGTACTTC. Translated: CASSSPNQRIDEQYF. This chain links TRBV6-5 with TRBJ2-7, with D unclear. CDR3 size: 15 residues. The V and J ends lost 4 bases and 5 bases respectively, with 18 bases between them. Germline CDR1 MNHEY, CDR2 SVGAGI.

The rearrangement uses TRBV6-5 and TRBJ2-7; possible D gene TRBD2, 5 bases. Trimming shortened V by 2 bases and J by 2 bases, and 10 bases separated the two germline ends. This CDR3 has 14 amino acids. CDR1 MNHEY and CDR2 SVGAGI come from the germline V gene. CDR3 amino acids: CASSYERAAYEQYF. The CDR3 bases are TGTGCCAGCAGTTACGAGAGGGCTGCCTACGAGCAGTACTTC.

This clone was seen only a few times. This chain uses TRBV5-4 with TRBJ2-1; D may be TRBD1 (6 bases). Germline assignment: CDR1 SGHNT and CDR2 YYREEE (reference sequence). The CDR3 spans 15 residues. V lost 4 bases, J lost 6 bases, and 17 bases lay in between. The CDR3 region has the DNA TGTGCCAGCAGCCTTGGGCAGGGGCCAGGCAATGAGCAGTTCTTC. Its protein product is CASSLGQGPGNEQFF.

The V call is TRBV7-8, the J call TRBJ1-5, with D possibly being TRBD1 (6 bases). Germline CDR1 is SGHVS and CDR2 is FQNEAQ. This CDR3 comprises 16 residues. V was clipped by 5 bases and J by 1 base, with 15 bases between them. Here the CDR3 reads CASSPRTRGSNQPQHF. The DNA for the CDR3 is TGTGCCAGCAGCCCACGGACGAGGGGGAGCAATCAGCCCCAGCATTTT.

This clone came up many times. The V call is TRBV6-5, the J call TRBJ2-5; D possibly corresponds to TRBD1 (5 bases). Trimming took 8 bases from V and 5 from J, leaving 12 bases between them. Germline CDR1 MNHEY, CDR2 SVGAGI. The CDR3 length is 12 residues. The CDR3 DNA sequence: TGTGCCAGCGGCCAGGGCGGCGAGACCCAGTACTTC. Translating it yields CASGQGGETQYF.

CDR3 in DNA: TGTGCCTGGACGTGGACATCGTCGGGAAACACCATATATTTT. Protein sequence: CAWTWTSSGNTIYF. The V and J genes are TRBV30 and TRBJ1-3; D is perhaps TRBD1 (5 bases). The ends were cut back, 4 bases at V and 4 bases at J, with 14 bases in the middle. The CDR3 consists of 14 residues. The germline CDR1 and CDR2 sequences are GTSNPN and SVGIG (reference sequence).

The chain employs TRBV5-4 and TRBJ1-2, with TRBD1 matching over 7 bases. Unmatched junction bases numbered 8, after V lost 9 bases and J lost 3 bases. This CDR3 has 13 residues. Germline CDR1 is SGHNT and CDR2 is YYREEE (reference sequence). CDR3 in amino acids: CATHRGVDYGYTF. CDR3 bases: TGTGCCACCCACAGGGGAGTAGACTATGGCTACACCTTC.

The chain links TRBV5-1 to TRBJ1-1; TRBD1 aligns across 8 bases. The germline V gene encodes CDR1 SGHRS and CDR2 YFSETQ. The CDR3 is made up of 13 amino acids. Germline trimming cut 9 bases from V and 5 bases from J; bases unmatched to any gene: 9. The CDR3 sequence is CATTDRDGTEAFF. DNA for the CDR3: TGCGCCACTACGGACAGGGATGGTACTGAAGCTTTCTTT.

This chain connects TRBV5-1 to TRBJ2-1; tentative D call: TRBD2 (7 bases). Germline CDR1 and CDR2: SGHRS and YFSETQ. Trimming cost V 5 bases and J 6 bases, with 18 bases left between them. This CDR3 has 15 residues. The CDR3 spells CASREGGASLNEQFF. The CDR3 DNA reads TGCGCCAGCAGGGAAGGGGGGGCGAGTCTCAATGAGCAGTTCTTC.

CDR3 in amino acids: CASSIESPTSLLNEQYF. The CDR3 DNA reads TGTGCCAGTAGTATCGAGAGTCCGACTAGCCTTTTAAACGAGCAGTACTTC. The genes are TRBV19 and TRBJ2-7, with TRBD2 identical over 7 bases. The trim removed 3 bases at V and 5 bases at J, leaving 16 bases unmatched. The length of the CDR3 is 17 residues. CDR1 is LNHDA and CDR2 is SQIVND in the germline V gene (reference sequence).